The 15 T cell receptor beta chains presented below share a single source sample, sequenced in a study of T cells in localized non-small cell lung cancer. Here immunoSEQ multiplex PCR was the method, and the copy in TCRdb shows in-frame clones only, minus some. The sample records tens of thousands of clones, about 85% being singletons. Sequenced material: peripheral blood, taken before any cancer treatment. These receptors were collected from an older female donor with stage II squamous cell lung carcinoma.

The chain combines TRBV6-1 with TRBJ2-7; 9 bases align to TRBD1. Unmatched junction bases numbered 7, after V lost 2 bases and J lost 5 bases. Germline CDR1 MNHNS, CDR2 SASEGT. This CDR3 spans 15 amino acids. CDR3 nucleotide sequence: TGTGCCAGCAGTGAATGGGGACAGGGTAGCCACGAGCAGTACTTC. This gives the protein CASSEWGQGSHEQYF.

In this sample, this clone turned up once. The V gene is TRBV19, the J gene TRBJ1-2; TRBD1 aligns across 7 bases. Trimming cost V 3 bases and J 4 bases; bases outside gene matches: 11. Germline V gene data show CDR1 as LNHDA and CDR2 as SQIVND (reference sequence). The CDR3 runs to 16 residues. The CDR3 loop reads CASSMGVGTAVYGYTF. The CDR3 bases are TGTGCCAGTAGTATGGGGGTGGGGACAGCAGTCTATGGCTACACCTTC.

The chain joins TRBV9 to TRBJ2-1; 10 positions agree with TRBD2. The J segment lost 7 bases and the V segment lost 3 bases, leaving 10 bases of the junction unmatched. CDR1 is SGDLS, CDR2 YYNGEE, per germline. The CDR3 length is 16 residues. The CDR3 is CASSAHQRGGSNEQFF. In DNA form, the CDR3 reads TGTGCCAGCAGCGCCCACCAGCGGGGGGGCAGTAATGAGCAGTTCTTC.

This chain links TRBV6-1 with TRBJ2-3, with D possibly being TRBD2 (5 bases). The V gene lost 6 bases and the J gene lost 2 bases, with 9 bases spanning the gap. The germline V gene has CDR1 MNHNS and CDR2 SASEGT. CDR3 length equals 13 residues. The CDR3 spells CASSGLSTDTQYF. CDR3 in DNA: TGTGCCAGCAGCGGACTCTCCACAGATACGCAGTATTTT.

The CDR3 here is CASSPSRLLTSPLHF. DNA of the CDR3: TGTGCCAGCAGTCCCTCCAGATTGCTAACCTCACCCCTCCACTTT. The rearrangement uses TRBV27 and TRBJ1-6, with no clear D. V lost 5 bases to trimming and J lost 10 bases, with 18 bases between them. This CDR3 region has 15 residues. Germline-derived CDR1 and CDR2 are MNHEY and SMNVEV (reference sequence).

This clone came up a few times. The V gene is TRBV5-6, the J gene TRBJ1-1; D is ambiguous. The CDR3 sequence is 14 residues long. Germline CDR1 SGHDT, CDR2 YYEEEE. V was cut by 1 base and J by 2 bases, with 9 bases left in between. The CDR3 nucleotides read TGTGCCAGCAGCTTGTACGAGTTCAACACTGAAGCTTTCTTT. Translation gives CASSLYEFNTEAFF.

This clone showed up just a few times. J is TRBJ2-7 and V is TRBV6-4, with 8 positions matching TRBD2. The CDR3 contains 15 residues. V lost 3 bases, J lost 7 bases, and 11 bases stayed unmatched. Germline V CDR1 and CDR2: MRHNA, SNTAGT. CDR3 sequence: CASSETGTPGGEQYF. The DNA for the CDR3 is TGTGCCAGCAGTGAAACCGGGACGCCGGGGGGGGAGCAGTACTTC.

This chain joins TRBV4-3 and TRBJ2-3; tentative D call: TRBD2 (6 bases). CDR1 and CDR2 from the germline V gene are LGHNA and YSLEER. V was shortened by 3 bases and J by 4 bases, with 8 bases between the two germline ends. The CDR3 runs 13 residues. CDR3 nucleotide sequence: TGCGCCAGCAGCCAGGGGGAGGCAGATACGCAGTATTTT. This codes for CASSQGEADTQYF.

The CDR3, as DNA: TGTGCCAGCAGCTTTGGGGGGGAAAATGGCTACACCTTC. Translating gives CASSFGGENGYTF. The rearrangement joins TRBV5-6 to TRBJ1-2; D possibly corresponds to TRBD1 (5 bases). CDR1 and CDR2 from the germline V gene are SGHDT and YYEEEE. Trimming left V 2 bases short and J 6 bases short, with 11 bases between. The CDR3 covers 13 residues.

The chain carries TRBV28 and TRBJ1-1; possible D gene TRBD1, 5 bases. Germline lookup yields CDR1 MDHEN and CDR2 SYDVKM. V was trimmed by 6 bases and J by 2 bases, leaving 13 bases between them. CDR3 length: 14 amino acids. Here the CDR3 DNA reads TGTGCCAGCAGCCAGGGACGGAGAAACACTGAAGCTTTCTTT. It yields the protein CASSQGRRNTEAFF.

The V call is TRBV5-1, the J call TRBJ2-7; D remains unclear. The germline CDR1 and CDR2 sequences are SGHRS and YFSETQ. CDR3 size: 15 residues. Trimming cost V 5 bases and J 1 base, with 16 bases left between them. This CDR3 is CASRHRGPESYEQYF. The CDR3 DNA reads TGCGCCAGCAGACACCGCGGACCGGAGTCCTACGAGCAGTACTTC.

The chain carries TRBV7-2 and TRBJ1-1, with 7 positions matching TRBD1. V lost 0 bases to trimming and J lost 4 bases; unmatched junction nucleotides: 5. The V gene's germline CDR1 is SGHTA and CDR2 FQGNSA. The CDR3 loop spans 15 amino acids. CDR3 in DNA: TGTGCCAGCAGCTTAGCCAGAGACAGGGCCACTGAAGCTTTCTTT. It codes for CASSLARDRATEAFF.

The chain couples TRBV7-9 to TRBJ2-3; 11 positions match TRBD1. Germline V gene lookup returns CDR1 SEHNR and CDR2 FQNEAQ (reference sequence). J lost 4 bases, V lost 2 bases, and 5 bases had no gene match. This CDR3 comprises 16 residues. CDR3 loop: CASSLSRTGGADTQYF. The CDR3 nucleotides are TGTGCCAGCAGCTTATCCCGGACAGGGGGCGCAGATACGCAGTATTTT.

In this sample, this clone turned up a few times. This chain joins TRBV2 and TRBJ1-1; D is unclear. V was clipped by 8 bases and J by 2 bases, with 9 bases between them. The CDR3 is 12 amino acids. CDR1 SNHLY and CDR2 FYNNEI come from the germline V gene. The DNA for the CDR3 is TGTGCCAGCGCGCTGAGAAACACTGAAGCTTTCTTT. This sequence encodes CASALRNTEAFF.

The chain employs TRBV6-5 and TRBJ1-5; TRBD1 agrees at 7 bases. Germline loops: CDR1 MNHEY, CDR2 SVGAGI. CDR3 size: 14 residues. V trimming: 6 bases; J trimming: 4 bases; junction bases outside the gene matches: 6. CDR3: CASSQGTENQPQHF. The CDR3 DNA sequence: TGTGCCAGCAGCCAAGGGACAGAGAATCAGCCCCAGCATTTT.